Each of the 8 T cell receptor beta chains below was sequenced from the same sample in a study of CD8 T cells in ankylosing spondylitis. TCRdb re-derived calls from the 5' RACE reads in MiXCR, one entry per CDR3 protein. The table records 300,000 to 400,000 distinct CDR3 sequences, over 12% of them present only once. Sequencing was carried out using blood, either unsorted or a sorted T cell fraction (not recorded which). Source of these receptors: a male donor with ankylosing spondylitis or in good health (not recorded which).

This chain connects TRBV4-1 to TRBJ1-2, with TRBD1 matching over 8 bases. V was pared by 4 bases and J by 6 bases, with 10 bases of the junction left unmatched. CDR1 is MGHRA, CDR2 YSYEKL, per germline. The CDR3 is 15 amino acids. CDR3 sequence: CASSPPWTGNNGYTF. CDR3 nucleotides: TGCGCCAGCAGCCCCCCCTGGACAGGGAATAATGGCTACACCTTC.

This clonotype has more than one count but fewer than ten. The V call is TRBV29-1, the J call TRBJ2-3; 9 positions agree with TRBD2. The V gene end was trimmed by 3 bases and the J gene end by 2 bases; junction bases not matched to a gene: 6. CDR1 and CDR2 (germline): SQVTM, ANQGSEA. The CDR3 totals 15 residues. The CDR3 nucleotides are TGCAGCGTTGATCCGGGACTAGCTCCCACAGATACGCAGTATTTT. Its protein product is CSVDPGLAPTDTQYF.

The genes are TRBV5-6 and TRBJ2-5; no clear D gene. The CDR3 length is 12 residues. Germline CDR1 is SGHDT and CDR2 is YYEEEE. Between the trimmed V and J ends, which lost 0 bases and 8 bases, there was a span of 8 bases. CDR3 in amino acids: CASSLGSRTQYF. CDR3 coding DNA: TGTGCCAGCAGCTTGGGCTCAAGAACCCAGTACTTC.

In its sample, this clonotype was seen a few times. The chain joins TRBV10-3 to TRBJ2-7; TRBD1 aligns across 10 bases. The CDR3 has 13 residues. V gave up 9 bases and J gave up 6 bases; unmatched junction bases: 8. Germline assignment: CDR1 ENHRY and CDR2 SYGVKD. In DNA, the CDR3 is TGTGCCATTACCGGGACAGGGGAGGGCGAGCAGTACTTC. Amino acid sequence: CAITGTGEGEQYF.

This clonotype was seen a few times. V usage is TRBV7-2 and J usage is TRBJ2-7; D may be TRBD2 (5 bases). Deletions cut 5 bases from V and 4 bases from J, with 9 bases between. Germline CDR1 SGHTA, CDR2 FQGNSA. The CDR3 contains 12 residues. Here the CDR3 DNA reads TGTGCCAGCAGCCTCAAGCGGTACGAGCAGTACTTC. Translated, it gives CASSLKRYEQYF.

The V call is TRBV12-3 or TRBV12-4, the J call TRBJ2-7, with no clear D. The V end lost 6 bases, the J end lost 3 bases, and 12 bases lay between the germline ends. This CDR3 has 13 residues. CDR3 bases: TGTGCCAGCAGCCCAGGAATACGCTACGAGCAGTACTTC. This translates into CASSPGIRYEQYF.

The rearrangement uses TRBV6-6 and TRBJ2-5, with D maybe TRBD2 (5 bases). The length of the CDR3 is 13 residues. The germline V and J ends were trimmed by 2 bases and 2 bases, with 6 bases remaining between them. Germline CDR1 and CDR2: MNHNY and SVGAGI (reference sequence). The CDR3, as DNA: TGTGCCAGCAGTTACAGAGGGCAAGAGACCCAGTACTTC. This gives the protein CASSYRGQETQYF.

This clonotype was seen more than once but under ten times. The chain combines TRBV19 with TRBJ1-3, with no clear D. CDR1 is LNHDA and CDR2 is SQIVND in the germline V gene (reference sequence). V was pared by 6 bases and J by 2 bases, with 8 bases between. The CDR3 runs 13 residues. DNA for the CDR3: TGTGCCAGTAGAACGGTAGCTGGAAACACCATATATTTT. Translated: CASRTVAGNTIYF.